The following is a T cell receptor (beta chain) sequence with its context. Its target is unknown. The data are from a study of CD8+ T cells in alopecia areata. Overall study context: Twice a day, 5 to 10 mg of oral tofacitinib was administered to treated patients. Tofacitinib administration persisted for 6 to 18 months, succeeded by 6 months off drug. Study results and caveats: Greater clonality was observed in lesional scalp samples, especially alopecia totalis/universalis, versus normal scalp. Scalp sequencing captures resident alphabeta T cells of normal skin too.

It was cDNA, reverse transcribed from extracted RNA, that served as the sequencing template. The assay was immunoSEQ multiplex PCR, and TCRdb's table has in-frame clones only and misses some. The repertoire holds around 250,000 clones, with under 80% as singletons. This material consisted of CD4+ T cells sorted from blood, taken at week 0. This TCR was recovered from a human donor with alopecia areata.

CDR3 loop: CASSNGMSNQPQHF. The CDR3 region has the DNA TGTGCCAGCAGTAACGGTATGAGCAATCAGCCCCAGCATTTT. This chain connects TRBV27 to TRBJ1-5; no reliable D call. The V end was cut by 5 bases, the J end by 1 base, with 9 bases between. This CDR3 is built from 14 residues. Per the germline V gene, CDR1 is MNHEY and CDR2 is SMNVEV (reference sequence).